This section outlines one T cell receptor (beta chain) sequence together with its context. The antigen remains unidentified. Deletions cut 0 bases from V and 4 bases from J, with 9 bases between. The CDR3 covers 14 residues. Germline V gene sequence: CDR1 LGHNA, CDR2 YSLEER. The data stem from a study of Ad26.COV2.S vaccination and SARS-CoV-2 variants. Regarding treatment: 15 to 20 received Ad26.COV2.S at low or high dose, single or two shots; about 5 received placebo; per-sample allocation not given. Vaccine and placebo recipients were sampled on day 63 after the first injection. Built on an Ad26 vector, the vaccine expressed Wuhan-strain SARS-CoV-2 spike. The study's findings and limits: Substantial breadth in spike-specific CD8+ and CD4+ T cell responses was reportedly seen after vaccination. Non-spike TCR breadth did not differ much between vaccine and placebo recipients.

The assay was immunoSEQ multiplex PCR, and TCRdb's table has in-frame clones only and misses some. The sample yields 300,000 to 400,000 clones, approximately 90% seen once. Sequencing was performed on peripheral blood, taken in a trial of Ad26.COV2.S vaccine versus placebo. The chain is built from TRBV4-3 and TRBJ1-2; D unresolved. The sequence came from a person between 18 and 59 years old who received the Ad26.COV2.S COVID-19 vaccine or a placebo. Written as DNA, the CDR3 is TGCGCCAGCAGCCAAGAGCTGTCAGTCTATGGCTACACCTTC. Protein sequence: CASSQELSVYGYTF.